This passage covers 16 T cell receptor beta chains from one sample sequenced in a study of blood T cells in healthy people across ages. Next came a second PCR, run for about 7 to 12 cycles, which used a sample-barcoded 5' primer along with a J-beta primer mix. TCRdb processed the 5' RACE reads anew with MiXCR; each CDR3 protein has one entry. The sample comprises about 640,000 distinct CDR3 sequences, about 54% of which are singletons, and roughly 34% rests with the top ten. The source material was blood. These receptors all stem from a man aged 55-75 years in good health.

This clonotype was seen once. The CDR3 DNA reads TGTGCCAGCAGAGACCCCAGGGGGGCTTGGAATGAGCAGTACTTC. Amino acid sequence: CASRDPRGAWNEQYF. V is TRBV6-5 and J is TRBJ2-7; a possible D gene is TRBD1 (7 bases). Germline CDR1 reads MNHEY; CDR2 reads SVGAGI. V was trimmed by 6 bases and J by 7 bases, leaving 22 bases between them. The CDR3 runs to 15 residues.

J is TRBJ1-2 and V is TRBV29-1, with a weak D call TRBD1 (6 bases). Germline V CDR1 and CDR2: SQVTM, ANQGSEA. V was trimmed by 8 bases and J by 4 bases, leaving 11 bases between them. This CDR3 spans 11 amino acids. The CDR3 bases are TGCAGCTCCGCAGGGGCCTATGGCTACACCTTC. Translated, it gives CSSAGAYGYTF.

This clonotype was found a few times. This chain uses TRBV15 with TRBJ2-5; TRBD1 matches at 11 bases. In germline, CDR1 is LNHNV, CDR2 YYDKDF (reference sequence). The CDR3 runs to 15 residues. The V gene end was trimmed by 0 bases and the J gene end by 11 bases; junction bases not matched to a gene: 8. CDR3 amino acids: CATSRDRRTGGSQYF. The CDR3 DNA is TGTGCCACCAGCAGAGATCGTAGGACAGGGGGCTCTCAGTACTTC.

In its sample, this clonotype was seen a few times. This chain uses TRBV7-2 with TRBJ1-2; perhaps TRBD1 as D (6 bases). This CDR3 comprises 17 residues. From germline, CDR1 is SGHTA and CDR2 FQGNSA. Trimming removed 2 bases from V and 7 bases from J, with 23 bases in between. The CDR3 spells CASSLNGGGLSLGGYTF. In DNA form, the CDR3 reads TGTGCCAGCAGCTTAAACGGGGGGGGGCTCTCTCTCGGTGGCTACACCTTC.

This clonotype was observed a few times. V and J are TRBV4-1 and TRBJ2-1; maybe TRBD2 (5 bases). Germline CDR1 reads MGHRA; CDR2 reads YSYEKL. The CDR3 is made up of 17 amino acids. Trimming pared 0 bases from V and 9 bases from J, leaving 21 bases between. The CDR3 region has the DNA TGCGCCAGCAGCCAAGATCGGCTAGCCTCTAACAGAGGTGAGCAGTTCTTC. Its protein product is CASSQDRLASNRGEQFF.

The rearrangement joins TRBV29-1 to TRBJ2-1; D is perhaps TRBD2 (5 bases). Looked up from germline, CDR1 is SQVTM and CDR2 is ANQGSEA. The CDR3 consists of 14 residues. Trimming took 8 bases from V and 1 from J, leaving 15 bases between them. The chain's CDR3 is CSSRTGYSYNEQFF. CDR3 sequence (DNA): TGCAGCTCCCGAACGGGGTATTCCTACAATGAGCAGTTCTTC.

The CDR3 DNA follows: TGTGCCATCAGTGTAGGGGCACCTCAAGAGACCCAGTACTTC. Its translation is CAISVGAPQETQYF. The rearrangement uses TRBV10-3 and TRBJ2-5; perhaps TRBD1 as D (5 bases). V was cut by 4 bases and J by 2 bases, with 11 bases left in between. Per germline, CDR1 ENHRY and CDR2 SYGVKD. The CDR3 runs to 14 residues.

This sequence joins TRBV29-1 and TRBJ1-1, with a weak D call TRBD1 (6 bases). From germline, CDR1 is SQVTM and CDR2 ANQGSEA. The CDR3 sequence is 14 residues long. Deletions cut 4 bases from V and 0 bases from J, with 12 bases between. The CDR3 region has the DNA TGCAGCGTTGGCAGGGGAGACATGAACACTGAAGCTTTCTTT. Translation gives CSVGRGDMNTEAFF.

The CDR3 nucleotides are TGTGCCAGCAGCCCAGGCACCCCGGGAAACACTGAAGCTTTCTTT. This encodes CASSPGTPGNTEAFF. The chain uses TRBV7-9 and TRBJ1-1; D not resolved. The germline V and J ends were trimmed by 5 bases and 2 bases, with 15 bases remaining between them. The germline V gene encodes CDR1 SEHNR and CDR2 FQNEAQ (reference sequence). The CDR3 contains 15 residues. Based on the CDR3 plus reference TRBV7-9 and TRBJ1-1, the full variable domain is DTGVSQNPRHKITKRGQNVTFRCDPISEHNRLYWYRQTLGQGPEFLTYFQNEAQLEKSRLLSDRFSAERPKGSFSTLEIQRTEQGDSAMYLCASSPGTPGNTEAFFGQGTRLTVV.

The rearrangement uses TRBV10-1 and TRBJ2-7; 10 nucleotides match TRBD1. With the DNA end fitting TRBJ2-5 better, the J assignment may be wrong. Germline CDR1 WNHNN, CDR2 SYGVQD (reference sequence). CDR3 size: 15 residues. CDR3 residues: CASSHPGQGTETQYF. CDR3 bases: TGCGCCAGCAGTCACCCGGGACAGGGGACAGAGACCCAGTACTTC.

The chain links TRBV3-1 to TRBJ2-1; 11 bases are shared with TRBD2. Near its end, the DNA agrees better with TRBJ2-7, so the J call may be wrong. This CDR3 comprises 20 residues. Per germline, CDR1 LGHDT and CDR2 YNNKEL (reference sequence). CDR3 DNA sequence: TGTGCCAGCAGCCCTACAGTAGCGGGGGGGCTGATCGGGACCTACAATGAGCAGTACTTC. Residues: CASSPTVAGGLIGTYNEQYF.

This clonotype occurred a few times. The rearrangement links TRBV6-1 to TRBJ2-1; D not resolved. The V and J ends lost 0 bases and 13 bases respectively, with 13 bases between them. Germline lookup yields CDR1 MNHNS and CDR2 SASEGT. There are 13 residues in the CDR3. This CDR3 is CASSEAYRLSQFF. CDR3 nucleotides: TGTGCCAGCAGTGAAGCCTATCGGCTTAGCCAGTTCTTC.

The chain joins TRBV28 to TRBJ1-5; D uncertain. Germline values: CDR1 MDHEN, CDR2 SYDVKM. The CDR3 is 12 residues long. V lost 9 bases and J 4 bases, leaving 10 bases between the germline ends. CDR3 sequence (DNA): TGTGCCAGAAGGCCGGCGAATCAGCCCCAGCATTTT. Protein sequence: CARRPANQPQHF.

This clonotype has just a few counts. The CDR3 here is CSANRDATYEQYF. The CDR3 DNA reads as TGCAGTGCTAACCGGGACGCTACCTACGAGCAGTACTTC. The rearrangement uses TRBV20-1 and TRBJ2-7; D might be TRBD1 or TRBD2, each matching 5 bases. The germline CDR1 and CDR2 sequences are DFQATT and SNEGSKA (reference sequence). The CDR3 contains 13 residues. V was clipped by 4 bases and J by 2 bases, with 12 bases between them.

This sequence joins TRBV15 and TRBJ1-4; maybe TRBD1 (6 bases). There are 14 residues in the CDR3. The germline V and J ends were trimmed by 3 bases and 6 bases, with 11 bases remaining between them. Germline CDR1 is LNHNV and CDR2 is YYDKDF (reference sequence). In DNA form, the CDR3 reads TGTGCCACCAGCAGCGGGACAAACGATGAAAAACTGTTTTTT. Translation gives CATSSGTNDEKLFF.

This rearrangement joins TRBV5-1 to TRBJ2-7; no definite D call. Trimming cost V 4 bases and J 7 bases, with 15 bases left between them. CDR1 is SGHRS and CDR2 is YFSETQ in the germline V gene. The length of the CDR3 is 13 residues. This CDR3 reads CASSLVPEREQYF. The CDR3 nucleotides read TGCGCCAGCAGCCTGGTCCCAGAAAGAGAGCAGTACTTC.